These 16 T cell receptor beta chains were all obtained from the same sample, sequenced in a study of T-cell reconstitution after alpha-beta-depleted transplantation in children. Preparation of the TCRbeta library involved a method that used unique molecular identifiers. TCRdb re-analysed the PCR reads in MiXCR, keeping a single row per CDR3 protein. The sample holds 15,000 to 20,000 distinct CDR3 sequences; around 12% are singletons and the top ten take about 72%. The sample here was PBMCs, mostly from graft donor cells, taken 180 days after TCRalphabeta/CD19-depleted stem cell transplant. These receptors were taken from a boy younger than two who had a stem cell transplant for Wiskott-Aldrich syndrome, so the T cells may come from the graft donor.

Only a few counts were recorded for this clonotype. The chain links TRBV5-1 to TRBJ2-7; 8 bases map to TRBD2. This CDR3 is built from 17 residues. Germline V CDR1 and CDR2: SGHRS, YFSETQ. V lost 4 bases to trimming and J lost 4 bases; unmatched junction nucleotides: 16. The CDR3 is CASSPRGASGRRYEQYF. Here the CDR3 DNA reads TGCGCCAGCAGCCCCCGGGGAGCTAGCGGGCGGCGTTACGAGCAGTACTTC.

In its sample, this clonotype was seen many times. The V call is TRBV19, the J call TRBJ2-1; 10 bases map to TRBD1. With 6 bases clipped from V and 10 bases from J, the junction kept 9 bases outside the gene matches. This CDR3 is 14 amino acids long. Germline V CDR1 and CDR2: LNHDA, SQIVND (reference sequence). This CDR3 reads CASRKWDRGDEQFF. As DNA, the CDR3 is TGTGCCAGTAGGAAATGGGACAGGGGAGACGAGCAGTTCTTC.

This clonotype was recorded many times. The chain recombines TRBV5-1 with TRBJ2-7; tentatively, D is TRBD1 (6 bases). V was cut by 7 bases and J by 4 bases, with 18 bases left in between. Germline loops: CDR1 SGHRS, CDR2 YFSETQ. The CDR3 extends over 14 amino acids. The CDR3 DNA reads as TGCGCCAGCGGACCCGGCTGGACAGCATACGAGCAGTACTTC. The encoded protein is CASGPGWTAYEQYF.

This clonotype was observed many times. The V and J genes are TRBV6-1 and TRBJ1-2; no clear D gene. This CDR3 is 16 amino acids long. Germline CDR1 MNHNS, CDR2 SASEGT. Trimming left V 8 bases short and J 3 bases short, with 22 bases between. CDR3 protein: CASSKNVGHPDYGYTF. CDR3 sequence (DNA): TGTGCCAGCTCGAAAAATGTAGGCCATCCTGACTATGGCTACACCTTC.

In this sample, this clonotype turned up many times. The V gene is TRBV28, the J gene TRBJ2-7; the D gene could be TRBD1 or TRBD2 (5 bases each). Germline V gene data show CDR1 as MDHEN and CDR2 as SYDVKM. The CDR3 spans 15 residues. Trimming cost V 11 bases and J 2 bases, with 22 bases left between them. The CDR3 sequence: CASSASSGGAYEQYF. The DNA of the CDR3 is TGTGCCTCAAGTGCCAGCAGTGGGGGAGCCTACGAGCAGTACTTC.

CDR3 nucleotide sequence: TGTGCCAGCAGCTTTACACAGGGTGGCTACACCTTC. It specifies CASSFTQGGYTF. The rearrangement links TRBV5-4 to TRBJ1-2, with D perhaps matching TRBD1 (6 bases). Germline assignment: CDR1 SGHNT and CDR2 YYREEE (reference sequence). Trimming took 2 bases from V and 7 from J, leaving 9 bases between them. The CDR3 has 12 amino acids.

In its sample, this clonotype was seen a few times. The chain uses TRBV12-3 or TRBV12-4 and TRBJ2-7; 8 bases fit TRBD2. Trimming cost V 3 bases and J 2 bases; bases outside gene matches: 9. The CDR3 has 16 residues. This CDR3 reads CASSFSGIATPYEQYF. Here the CDR3 DNA reads TGTGCCAGCAGTTTTAGCGGGATAGCCACCCCCTACGAGCAGTACTTC.

This clonotype showed up just a few times. V and J are TRBV12-3 or TRBV12-4 and TRBJ2-3, with 8 bases matching TRBD2. This CDR3 region has 15 residues. The V gene end was trimmed by 2 bases and the J gene end by 3 bases; junction bases not matched to a gene: 4. The CDR3 region is CASSLQAGVTDTQYF. The CDR3 bases are TGTGCCAGCAGTTTACAAGCGGGAGTAACAGATACGCAGTATTTT.

This clonotype appeared once. V and J are TRBV20-1 and TRBJ1-5; 8 nucleotides match TRBD1. CDR3 size: 14 residues. Looked up from germline, CDR1 is DFQATT and CDR2 is SNEGSKA (reference sequence). V dropped 1 base and J dropped 6; count of bases not matched to a gene: 5. The CDR3 loop reads CSARVGQAGQPQHF. The CDR3 DNA follows: TGCAGTGCTAGAGTGGGACAGGCTGGTCAGCCCCAGCATTTT.

In its sample, this clonotype was seen many times. The chain carries TRBV3-1 and TRBJ2-2; weak D call: TRBD1 (5 bases). CDR1 LGHDT and CDR2 YNNKEL come from the germline V gene (reference sequence). With 4 bases removed from V and 4 bases from J, the gap between germline ends came to 13 bases. This CDR3 comprises 15 residues. The CDR3 region is CASSPRYQGTGELFF. CDR3 sequence (DNA): TGTGCCAGCAGCCCCCGGTACCAGGGCACCGGGGAGCTGTTTTTT.

This clonotype was detected ten times or more. The chain uses TRBV15 and TRBJ1-5; 12 bases agree with TRBD1. V trimming: 2 bases; J trimming: 8 bases; junction bases outside the gene matches: 7. This CDR3 has 16 amino acids. Per the germline V gene, CDR1 is LNHNV and CDR2 is YYDKDF (reference sequence). The CDR3 spells CATSRRDRGPVEPQHF. The CDR3 DNA reads TGTGCCACCAGCAGAAGGGACAGGGGGCCTGTGGAGCCCCAGCATTTT.

This clonotype was observed at least ten times. The chain carries TRBV7-9 and TRBJ1-3; D not certain. Trimming stripped 0 bases from V and 2 bases from J, with 5 bases between. CDR3 size: 14 residues. In germline, CDR1 is SEHNR, CDR2 FQNEAQ (reference sequence). The CDR3 DNA is TGTGCCAGCAGCTTAGCTGGGACTGGAAACACCATATATTTT. The encoded protein is CASSLAGTGNTIYF.

The chain is built from TRBV3-1 and TRBJ1-2; weak D call: TRBD1 (5 bases). Germline V lookup: CDR1 LGHDT, CDR2 YNNKEL (reference sequence). The CDR3 has 14 amino acids. With 0 bases removed from V and 9 bases from J, the gap between germline ends came to 14 bases. The CDR3 is CASSQEVAGSRYTF. The CDR3 nucleotides are TGTGCCAGCAGCCAAGAGGTGGCAGGGAGTCGCTACACCTTC. Full variable domain (remainder filled in from reference TRBV3-1 and TRBJ1-2): DTAVSQTPKYLVTQMGNDKSIKCEQNLGHDTMYWYKQDSKKFLKIMFSYNNKELIINETVPNRFSPKSPDKAHLNLHINSLELGDSAVYFCASSQEVAGSRYTFGSGTRLTVV.

There are many counts of this clonotype. The chain combines TRBV4-1 with TRBJ1-6, with D unresolved. The V end was cut by 0 bases, the J end by 0 bases, with 18 bases between. The CDR3 consists of 20 residues. Germline V CDR1 and CDR2: MGHRA, YSYEKL. The CDR3, as DNA: TGCGCCAGCAGCCAAGACGGCCCGCGAGTCAGGAGCTCCTATAATTCACCCCTCCACTTT. This translates into CASSQDGPRVRSSYNSPLHF.

The V and J genes are TRBV20-1 and TRBJ1-1; 8 bases map to TRBD1. This CDR3 is 13 amino acids long. The V segment lost 5 bases and the J segment 1 base; nucleotides outside the gene matches: 3. The germline V gene has CDR1 DFQATT and CDR2 SNEGSKA (reference sequence). The CDR3 loop is CSAPGTGNTEAFF. As DNA, the CDR3 is TGCAGTGCTCCCGGGACAGGGAACACTGAAGCTTTCTTT.

This clonotype occurred many times. The chain uses TRBV10-3 and TRBJ2-3, with D uncertain. CDR1 and CDR2 (germline): ENHRY, SYGVKD. Trimming removed 2 bases from V and 3 bases from J, with 3 bases in between. CDR3 length: 12 amino acids. Here the CDR3 DNA reads TGTGCCATCAGTGAGACTACAGATACGCAGTATTTT. Translation: CAISETTDTQYF.